One sample yielded the 13 T cell receptor beta chains listed below, sequenced in a study of shared clonotypes between healthy human individuals. Only in-frame clones appear in the TCRdb table, and some are missing; sequencing was by immunoSEQ multiplex PCR. The sample records millions of clones, approximately 94% being singletons. Terminally differentiated effector memory CD45RA+ cells were excluded by CCR7 positive selection of CD45RO-negative cells. Sequenced sample: naive CD8+ T cells sorted from blood. The source is a man younger than 35 in good health.

V and J are TRBV5-5 and TRBJ2-7, with D unclear. V lost 0 bases to trimming and J lost 3 bases, with 10 bases between them. CDR1 and CDR2 (germline): SGHKS, YYEKEE (reference sequence). The CDR3 is 14 amino acids. The CDR3 protein is CASSLEGPFYEQYF. The DNA of the CDR3 is TGTGCCAGCAGCTTGGAAGGGCCCTTCTACGAGCAGTACTTC.

The rearrangement joins TRBV7-9 to TRBJ2-7, with 9 bases that match TRBD1. CDR1 is SEHNR and CDR2 is FQNEAQ in the germline V gene (reference sequence). Trimming removed 4 bases from V and 1 base from J; junction bases left unmatched: 14. There are 18 residues in the CDR3. The CDR3 region has the DNA TGTGCCAGCAGCTCCCCCCCGCGGGACAGGGTTTTTTCCTACGAGCAGTACTTC. It yields the protein CASSSPPRDRVFSYEQYF.

The J gene is TRBJ2-7, the V gene TRBV6-4; possibly TRBD1 for D (6 bases). The germline CDR1 and CDR2 sequences are MRHNA and SNTAGT. CDR3 size: 14 residues. Trimming cost V 10 bases and J 0 bases, with 16 bases left between them. In nucleotides, the CDR3 is TGTGCCACCATGACAGGTAACATCTCCTACGAGCAGTACTTC. It is translated as CATMTGNISYEQYF.

The chain employs TRBV27 and TRBJ2-3; 11 bases align to TRBD2. The CDR3 spans 20 residues. In germline, CDR1 is MNHEY, CDR2 SMNVEV (reference sequence). V lost 5 bases to trimming and J lost 0 bases; unmatched junction nucleotides: 16. The CDR3 bases are TGTGCCAGCAGTCCACGCCACCCTGGGACTAGCGGCTATAGCACAGATACGCAGTATTTT. It yields the protein CASSPRHPGTSGYSTDTQYF.

The chain employs TRBV6-1 and TRBJ2-1; TRBD1 is a possible D gene (5 bases). The CDR3 covers 16 residues. The V gene's germline CDR1 is MNHNS and CDR2 SASEGT. Trimming shortened V by 3 bases and J by 7 bases, and 19 bases separated the two germline ends. DNA for the CDR3: TGTGCCAGCAGTGACACAGGCTTTCTGTATGGGAATGAGCAGTTCTTC. It codes for CASSDTGFLYGNEQFF.

The rearrangement joins TRBV10-1 to TRBJ2-4, with D unresolved. V lost 9 bases to trimming and J lost 0 bases, with 3 bases between them. This CDR3 region has 11 residues. CDR1 is WNHNN and CDR2 is SYGVQD in the germline V gene (reference sequence). In nucleotides, the CDR3 is TGCGCCAGGCTAGCCAAAAACATTCAGTACTTC. As protein: CARLAKNIQYF.

This chain links TRBV11-2 with TRBJ1-2, with a possible D match to TRBD1 (6 bases). CDR3 length equals 13 residues. Per germline, CDR1 SGHAT and CDR2 FQNNGV. The V end lost 5 bases, the J end lost 8 bases, and 15 bases lay between the germline ends. In nucleotides, the CDR3 is TGTGCCAGCAGCCACACAGTAGGGGGGGGCTACACCTTC. As protein: CASSHTVGGGYTF.

This clone has only one observation. The CDR3 DNA is TGTGCCAGCAGCCCGGGACTAGCGGGAGGAACTTCCTACGAGCAGTACTTC. As protein: CASSPGLAGGTSYEQYF. This chain uses TRBV7-6 with TRBJ2-7; 15 bases agree with TRBD2. Germline assignment: CDR1 SGHVS and CDR2 FNYEAQ. There are 17 residues in the CDR3. Unmatched junction bases numbered 6, after V lost 5 bases and J lost 1 base.

The CDR3 coding sequence is TGTGCCAGCAGTGGCAGGGGACAAGAGACCCAGTACTTC. Translated: CASSGRGQETQYF. The chain carries TRBV2 and TRBJ2-5, with D perhaps TRBD1 (6 bases). Germline V CDR1 and CDR2: SNHLY, FYNNEI. V lost 4 bases to trimming and J lost 2 bases, with 8 bases between them. CDR3 length equals 13 residues.

The rearrangement links TRBV28 to TRBJ2-2; D possibly corresponds to TRBD1 (6 bases). The CDR3 has 14 amino acids. Looked up from germline, CDR1 is MDHEN and CDR2 is SYDVKM. Trimming pared 3 bases from V and 4 bases from J, leaving 9 bases between. CDR3 sequence: CASSFQGITGELFF. The CDR3 DNA sequence: TGTGCCAGCAGTTTTCAGGGGATCACCGGGGAGCTGTTTTTT. Combining the CDR3 with reference TRBV28 and TRBJ2-2 gives the whole variable domain DVKVTQSSRYLVKRTGEKVFLECVQDMDHENMFWYRQDPGLGLRLIYFSYDVKMKEKGDIPEGYSVSREKKERFSLILESASTNQTSMYLCASSFQGITGELFFGEGSRLTVL.

This chain connects TRBV5-6 to TRBJ2-1; perhaps TRBD1 as D (7 bases). V was trimmed by 0 bases and J by 7 bases, leaving 17 bases between them. Germline-derived CDR1 and CDR2 are SGHDT and YYEEEE. The CDR3 consists of 16 residues. The CDR3 region has the DNA TGTGCCAGCAGCTTGGGACTCCAGGGGGGTTTGAATGAGCAGTTCTTC. As protein: CASSLGLQGGLNEQFF.

The chain joins TRBV28 to TRBJ1-6, with 9 bases that match TRBD1. Germline V gene sequence: CDR1 MDHEN, CDR2 SYDVKM. This CDR3 is built from 18 residues. V lost 4 bases, J lost 3 bases, and 10 bases stayed unmatched. The CDR3 sequence: CASSSRQGDVYYNSPLHF. The CDR3 DNA follows: TGTGCCAGCAGTTCTAGACAGGGGGATGTCTACTATAATTCACCCCTCCACTTT.

The gene calls are TRBV2 and TRBJ1-5; no clear D. The germline V gene encodes CDR1 SNHLY and CDR2 FYNNEI. This CDR3 region has 15 residues. The V end was cut by 5 bases, the J end by 3 bases, with 14 bases between. This CDR3 is CASSRPYTNNQPQHF. CDR3 in DNA: TGTGCCAGCAGTCGGCCCTACACCAACAATCAGCCCCAGCATTTT.